Below are 17 T cell receptor beta chains sequenced from a single sample in a study of response to subunit inactivated influenza vaccine (dated by TCRdb to between 2017 and 2018). The library was generated by RT-PCR. Sequencing instrument: Illumina HiSeq 2500. TCRdb reprocessing: public reads trimmed at Q25 with fastp, clones called with MiXCR, in-frame beta chains kept. Rows merge per CDR3 protein into single entries with the most common DNA and genes. The sample table records about 540,000 distinct CDR3 sequences; roughly 25% of these occur just once. In total, the top ten clones hold 2.5% to 3% of the sample. These records were also assigned to another study, of T cells expressing NK-cell markers. As noted in the second study: The TCR beta cDNA libraries were made using 5'RACE template switching, a step that added both a universal primer site and unique molecular identifiers.

The material was CD4+ T cells sorted from PBMCs, obtained 12 days after vaccination. These receptors were taken from a man over 45 who received an inactivated influenza vaccine. Donor details come from another sample of the same person, matched by shared clones.

This clonotype was found a few times. V is TRBV15 and J is TRBJ2-6; D possibly uses TRBD1 or TRBD2 (5 bases each). This CDR3 contains 16 residues. Germline lookup yields CDR1 LNHNV and CDR2 YYDKDF (reference sequence). Trimming left V 2 bases short and J 2 bases short, with 10 bases between. The CDR3 here is CATSRRDGTGANVLTF. The CDR3 DNA reads as TGTGCCACCAGCAGAAGGGACGGGACTGGGGCCAACGTCCTGACTTTC.

The chain joins TRBV20-1 to TRBJ2-7; 16 positions match TRBD2. The CDR3 contains 16 residues. The ends lost 5 bases at V and 4 bases at J; junction bases unmatched: 8. CDR1 and CDR2 (germline): DFQATT, SNEGSKA (reference sequence). CDR3 sequence: CSALGTSGRADYEQYF. Here the CDR3 DNA reads TGCAGTGCTCTTGGGACTAGCGGGAGGGCCGATTACGAGCAGTACTTC.

The gene calls are TRBV7-2 and TRBJ2-1; 8 nucleotides agree with TRBD2. V lost 5 bases, J lost 8 bases, and 8 bases stayed unmatched. There are 14 residues in the CDR3. The V gene's germline CDR1 is SGHTA and CDR2 FQGNSA. DNA of the CDR3: TGTGCCAGCAGCGCGGGGGGCCTATTATATGAGCAGTTCTTC. As protein: CASSAGGLLYEQFF.

This rearrangement joins TRBV9 to TRBJ2-7; 9 nucleotides align to TRBD1. With 0 bases clipped from V and 1 base from J, the junction kept 5 bases outside the gene matches. Germline CDR1 reads SGDLS; CDR2 reads YYNGEE. CDR3 length equals 16 residues. CDR3 bases: TGTGCCAGCAGCGTAGCCCCGGGACAGGGATCCTACGAGCAGTACTTC. Translated, it gives CASSVAPGQGSYEQYF. The full variable domain, its missing parts supplied by reference TRBV9 and TRBJ2-7, is DSGVTQTPKHLITATGQRVTLRCSPRSGDLSVYWYQQSLDQGLQFLIQYYNGEERAKGNILERFSAQQFPDLHSELNLSSLELGDSALYFCASSVAPGQGSYEQYFGPGTRLTVT.

The rearrangement uses TRBV9 and TRBJ2-1; possibly TRBD2 for D (6 bases). V was clipped by 4 bases and J by 2 bases, with 16 bases between them. The CDR3 length is 16 residues. The germline gives CDR1 SGDLS, CDR2 YYNGEE. This CDR3 is CASSLTGTWAYNEQFF. In DNA form, the CDR3 reads TGTGCCAGCAGCCTGACCGGGACTTGGGCCTACAATGAGCAGTTCTTC.

There are many counts of this clonotype. The gene calls are TRBV24-1 and TRBJ1-2; a weak D match, TRBD1 (5 bases). The V gene lost 7 bases and the J gene lost 2 bases, with 13 bases spanning the gap. The CDR3 covers 14 residues. The germline CDR1 and CDR2 sequences are KGHDR and SFDVKD. The CDR3 DNA reads as TGTGCCACCAGAGACAGTGTCGGGAACTATGGCTACACCTTC. Its protein product is CATRDSVGNYGYTF.

This clonotype was found many times. This rearrangement joins TRBV10-3 to TRBJ2-3; no reliable D call. The V end was cut by 3 bases, the J end by 0 bases, with 10 bases between. Germline CDR1 ENHRY, CDR2 SYGVKD. This CDR3 is 15 amino acids long. The CDR3: CAISEMGSSTDTQYF. The CDR3 DNA follows: TGTGCCATCAGTGAAATGGGGTCTAGCACAGATACGCAGTATTTT.

The rearrangement joins TRBV9 to TRBJ2-1; 7 positions agree with TRBD2. Per germline, CDR1 SGDLS and CDR2 YYNGEE. The length of the CDR3 is 14 residues. Unmatched junction bases numbered 9, after V lost 0 bases and J lost 12 bases. The CDR3 DNA reads TGTGCCAGCAGCGTAGACGGGGGGTCCGCTACGCAGTTCTTC. It codes for CASSVDGGSATQFF. The entire variable domain, with the rest obtained from reference TRBV9 and TRBJ2-1, is as follows: DSGVTQTPKHLITATGQRVTLRCSPRSGDLSVYWYQQSLDQGLQFLIQYYNGEERAKGNILERFSAQQFPDLHSELNLSSLELGDSALYFCASSVDGGSATQFFGPGTRLTVL.

The genes are TRBV20-1 and TRBJ2-7, with D possibly TRBD1 on 6 matching bases. Germline V CDR1 and CDR2: DFQATT, SNEGSKA (reference sequence). This CDR3 region has 14 residues. The V end lost 1 base, the J end lost 8 bases, and 18 bases lay between the germline ends. CDR3 amino acids: CSARVSGDLGKQYF. DNA for the CDR3: TGCAGTGCTAGAGTTTCAGGGGATTTGGGGAAGCAGTACTTC.

This clonotype came up a few times. CDR3 amino acids: CAISGARSGIEQYF. The CDR3 DNA reads TGTGCCATCAGTGGAGCCAGGTCAGGGATCGAGCAGTACTTC. The chain is built from TRBV10-3 and TRBJ2-7; perhaps TRBD1 as D (5 bases). The CDR3 contains 14 residues. Germline V CDR1 and CDR2: ENHRY, SYGVKD. Trimming removed 4 bases from V and 6 bases from J, with 16 bases in between.

Only a few counts were recorded for this clonotype. DNA for the CDR3: TGTGCCAGCAGCGTACCGGGAGGGCCTGATACGCAGTATTTT. It specifies CASSVPGGPDTQYF. The chain joins TRBV9 to TRBJ2-3, with 8 positions matching TRBD2. The trim removed 1 base at V and 6 bases at J, leaving 4 bases unmatched. The CDR3 covers 14 residues. Germline CDR1 SGDLS, CDR2 YYNGEE.

This clonotype was detected only a few times. The gene calls are TRBV28 and TRBJ2-1, with 9 bases identical to TRBD2. The junction had 5 bases not matched to a gene; V was cut back by 3 bases and J by 2 bases. CDR1 and CDR2 (germline): MDHEN, SYDVKM. The CDR3 consists of 16 residues. CDR3 sequence: CASSFRLAETYNEQFF. In DNA, the CDR3 is TGTGCCAGCAGTTTCCGACTAGCGGAGACCTACAATGAGCAGTTCTTC.

This clonotype showed up just a few times. The V call is TRBV20-1, the J call TRBJ2-7; weak D call: TRBD1 (5 bases). The CDR3 has 15 residues. Germline-derived CDR1 and CDR2 are DFQATT and SNEGSKA (reference sequence). With 0 bases removed from V and 0 bases from J, the gap between germline ends came to 12 bases. The CDR3 here is CSARDLDTFSYEQYF. DNA for the CDR3: TGCAGTGCTAGAGATTTGGACACCTTCTCCTACGAGCAGTACTTC.

This chain uses TRBV7-9 with TRBJ2-7; 7 bases agree with TRBD2. V trimming: 5 bases; J trimming: 0 bases; junction bases outside the gene matches: 7. CDR3 size: 15 residues. Germline loops: CDR1 SEHNR, CDR2 FQNEAQ (reference sequence). CDR3 nucleotide sequence: TGTGCCAGCAGCGTAACTAGCGCTGGCTCCTACGAGCAGTACTTC. Encoded protein: CASSVTSAGSYEQYF.

The chain uses TRBV5-1 and TRBJ2-3, with 8 bases aligning to TRBD2. Germline CDR1 and CDR2: SGHRS and YFSETQ. The CDR3 length is 15 residues. With V trimmed by 6 bases and J by 0 bases, 6 bases remained unmatched. CDR3 bases: TGCGCCAGCACATTAGCGGGGAAGAGCACAGATACGCAGTATTTT. This translates into CASTLAGKSTDTQYF.

This clonotype appeared a few times. The J gene is TRBJ1-1, the V gene TRBV6-1, with 8 positions matching TRBD1. Trimming took 6 bases from V and 7 from J; bases not matched to a gene: 7. The germline gives CDR1 MNHNS, CDR2 SASEGT. The CDR3 is 13 residues long. This CDR3 is CASRRGQGGEAFF. CDR3 DNA: TGTGCCAGCAGAAGAGGACAGGGCGGTGAAGCTTTCTTT.

This clonotype has just a few counts. The gene calls are TRBV5-1 and TRBJ2-1; 8 nucleotides agree with TRBD2. The V gene's germline CDR1 is SGHRS and CDR2 YFSETQ. V shed 4 bases, J shed 5 bases, and the junction held 11 bases outside the gene matches. The length of the CDR3 is 16 residues. The CDR3 loop is CASSPKIAGSNNEQFF. The CDR3 region has the DNA TGCGCCAGCAGCCCAAAAATAGCGGGGTCCAACAATGAGCAGTTCTTC.